The 30 T cell receptor beta chains in this list originate from one sample, sequenced in a study of blood T cell repertoires in COVID-19. Measured with immunoSEQ multiplex PCR; TCRdb has only the in-frame clones, and not every one. The sample lists approximately 220,000 clones; around 82% were seen once. The sample was peripheral blood. The origin of the receptors is a woman aged 55-69 years with acute or convalescent COVID-19.

The rearrangement uses TRBV11-2 and TRBJ2-1; TRBD2 agrees at 13 bases. The CDR3 runs 17 residues. V trimming: 5 bases; J trimming: 6 bases; junction bases outside the gene matches: 10. Germline V lookup: CDR1 SGHAT, CDR2 FQNNGV. The chain's CDR3 is CASSPTSGGSWGNEQFF. As DNA, the CDR3 is TGTGCCAGCAGCCCGACTAGCGGGGGGTCCTGGGGCAATGAGCAGTTCTTC.

The genes are TRBV5-4 and TRBJ1-4, with TRBD1 as a possible D gene (6 bases). Germline loops: CDR1 SGHNT, CDR2 YYREEE (reference sequence). The CDR3 totals 12 residues. V was pared by 8 bases and J by 8 bases, with 13 bases between. The CDR3 nucleotides are TGTGCCAGGCAGGGGATTTGGGAAAAACTGTTTTTT. This gives the protein CARQGIWEKLFF.

This clone was recorded only once. The CDR3, as DNA: TGTGCCAGCTCTTACGGCAGGGCTGAGAGTTCACCCCTCCACTTT. This translates into CASSYGRAESSPLHF. The chain joins TRBV7-3 to TRBJ1-6; a possible D gene is TRBD1 (5 bases). Germline V lookup: CDR1 SGHTA, CDR2 FQGTGA. CDR3 size: 15 residues. Trimming removed 8 bases from V and 9 bases from J, with 20 bases in between.

V and J are TRBV28 and TRBJ1-4, with 7 bases that match TRBD1. This CDR3 comprises 12 residues. Per the germline V gene, CDR1 is MDHEN and CDR2 is SYDVKM. Germline trimming cut 6 bases from V and 7 bases from J; bases unmatched to any gene: 2. As DNA, the CDR3 is TGTGCCAGCAGGACAGGGTTTGAAAAACTGTTTTTT. This codes for CASRTGFEKLFF.

This clone was observed a handful of times. Other DNA sequences of this sample code for an identical CDR3. The gene calls are TRBV30 and TRBJ1-1; possible D gene TRBD1, 5 bases. This CDR3 contains 12 residues. Germline loops: CDR1 GTSNPN, CDR2 SVGIG (reference sequence). The V and J ends lost 3 bases and 3 bases respectively, with 8 bases between them. The CDR3 DNA is TGTGCCTGGAGGGGGGGGGACACTGAAGCTTTCTTT. This sequence encodes CAWRGGDTEAFF.

The rearrangement joins TRBV2 to TRBJ2-3; 7 nucleotides agree with TRBD1. V lost 7 bases to trimming and J lost 0 bases; unmatched junction nucleotides: 4. Germline assignment: CDR1 SNHLY and CDR2 FYNNEI. This CDR3 has 14 residues. CDR3 nucleotides: TGTGCCAGCACTCGGGACAGAAGCACAGATACGCAGTATTTT. Translated: CASTRDRSTDTQYF. The whole variable domain, remainder taken from reference TRBV2 and TRBJ2-3, is EPEVTQTPSHQVTQMGQEVILRCVPISNHLYFYWYRQILGQKVEFLVSFYNNEISEKSEIFDDQFSVERPDGSNFTLKIRSTKLEDSAMYFCASTRDRSTDTQYFGPGTRLTVL.

The V gene is TRBV6-5, the J gene TRBJ1-1; 7 bases match TRBD1. Germline V gene lookup returns CDR1 MNHEY and CDR2 SVGAGI. The length of the CDR3 is 15 residues. Trimming at V came to 5 bases and at J to 1 base, leaving 7 bases not matched to a gene. Written as DNA, the CDR3 is TGTGCCAGCAGTAGGGAACAGGGGAGGAACACTGAAGCTTTCTTT. Translated: CASSREQGRNTEAFF.

The rearrangement joins TRBV9 to TRBJ1-3; perhaps TRBD1 as D (6 bases). The CDR3 has 15 amino acids. The ends were cut back, 3 bases at V and 0 bases at J, with 10 bases in the middle. The V gene's germline CDR1 is SGDLS and CDR2 YYNGEE. CDR3 sequence (DNA): TGTGCCAGCAGCGGAGGGGGTCGCTCTGGAAACACCATATATTTT. This codes for CASSGGGRSGNTIYF.

The CDR3 here is CASSPGQGDRYGYTF. The CDR3 DNA follows: TGTGCCAGCTCACCGGGACAGGGAGACCGCTATGGCTACACCTTC. The chain recombines TRBV18 with TRBJ1-2; 9 nucleotides agree with TRBD1. V dropped 3 bases and J dropped 4; count of bases not matched to a gene: 6. The CDR3 is 15 amino acids. Germline CDR1 reads KGHSH; CDR2 reads LQKENI.

This clone was seen just once. The chain is built from TRBV30 and TRBJ1-6; tentative D call: TRBD1 (5 bases). Per the germline V gene, CDR1 is GTSNPN and CDR2 is SVGIG (reference sequence). There are 14 residues in the CDR3. Trimming cost V 4 bases and J 8 bases, with 15 bases left between them. The CDR3, as DNA: TGTGCCTGGACGGGGGATAGAAGCCATTCACCCCTCCACTTT. Translation gives CAWTGDRSHSPLHF.

This chain links TRBV25-1 with TRBJ1-3; D perhaps matches TRBD1 (5 bases). Trimming removed 4 bases at V and 2 bases at J, with 12 bases between. The CDR3 has 15 amino acids. Per germline, CDR1 MGHDK and CDR2 SYGVNS. The CDR3 region is CASSVGTAAGNTIYF. The CDR3 region has the DNA TGTGCCAGCAGTGTTGGGACTGCAGCTGGAAACACCATATATTTT.

The chain combines TRBV19 with TRBJ2-1; the match to TRBD2 covers 8 bases. Germline V gene lookup returns CDR1 LNHDA and CDR2 SQIVND (reference sequence). The ends lost 4 bases at V and 9 bases at J; junction bases unmatched: 8. This CDR3 has 14 residues. As DNA, the CDR3 is TGTGCCAGTAGTAAAGTCGGGGGGGCCAGTGAGCAGTTCTTC. Amino acid sequence: CASSKVGGASEQFF.

The rearrangement uses TRBV9 and TRBJ2-1; weak D call: TRBD2 (6 bases). The CDR3 covers 15 residues. Germline CDR1 and CDR2: SGDLS and YYNGEE. The V and J ends lost 0 bases and 3 bases respectively, with 10 bases between them. CDR3 coding DNA: TGTGCCAGCAGCGTAGATAGCGGAAACTACAATGAGCAGTTCTTC. It yields the protein CASSVDSGNYNEQFF.

The chain joins TRBV30 to TRBJ2-1; the match to TRBD2 covers 13 bases. The CDR3 runs 14 residues. Germline-derived CDR1 and CDR2 are GTSNPN and SVGIG (reference sequence). The V and J ends lost 7 bases and 7 bases, in that order; junction bases with no gene match: 7. This CDR3 reads CASAGLAGWNEQFF. The CDR3 DNA reads TGTGCCTCAGCGGGACTAGCGGGGTGGAATGAGCAGTTCTTC.

The chain employs TRBV4-3 and TRBJ2-1; 10 nucleotides line up with TRBD1. Germline lookup yields CDR1 LGHNA and CDR2 YSLEER. V gave up 4 bases and J gave up 4 bases; unmatched junction bases: 19. CDR3 length: 20 residues. For the CDR3, the DNA is TGCGCCAGCAGCCCGCACCCCGGGACAGGGGTCCTGGTTGCATACAATGAGCAGTTCTTC. Its protein is CASSPHPGTGVLVAYNEQFF.

CDR3 sequence: CASSFKPGQGSHEQYF. In DNA form, the CDR3 reads TGTGCCAGCAGTTTTAAACCGGGACAGGGGTCCCACGAGCAGTACTTC. The J gene is TRBJ2-7, the V gene TRBV27, with 10 bases lining up with TRBD1. CDR3 length: 16 amino acids. Trimming at V came to 3 bases and at J to 5 bases, leaving 10 bases not matched to a gene. The germline V gene encodes CDR1 MNHEY and CDR2 SMNVEV (reference sequence).

V gene TRBV6-6 combines with J gene TRBJ1-3; a weak D match, TRBD1 (5 bases). Trimming took off 5 bases at V and 0 bases at J, with 11 bases between the two ends. This CDR3 comprises 15 residues. Germline CDR1 reads MNHNY; CDR2 reads SVGAGI (reference sequence). The CDR3 nucleotides are TGTGCCAGCAGTCGGGACTCCCGCTCTGGAAACACCATATATTTT. Amino acid sequence: CASSRDSRSGNTIYF.

The chain is built from TRBV7-9 and TRBJ2-7; TRBD1 matches 10 bases. Germline CDR1 is SEHNR and CDR2 is FQNEAQ (reference sequence). J was trimmed by 7 bases and V by 2 bases; bases with no gene match: 8. This CDR3 region has 15 residues. The CDR3 loop reads CASSLFGTGAGEQYF. CDR3 nucleotides: TGTGCCAGCAGCTTATTTGGGACAGGGGCTGGGGAGCAGTACTTC. Full variable domain (outside the CDR3, taken from reference TRBV7-9 and TRBJ2-7): DTGVSQNPRHKITKRGQNVTFRCDPISEHNRLYWYRQTLGQGPEFLTYFQNEAQLEKSRLLSDRFSAERPKGSFSTLEIQRTEQGDSAMYLCASSLFGTGAGEQYFGPGTRLTVT.

The chain joins TRBV3-1 (or the pseudogene TRBV3-2) to TRBJ1-4, with D unclear. CDR3 length equals 12 residues. CDR1 and CDR2 (germline): LGHDT, YNNKEL (reference sequence). V was trimmed by 2 bases and J by 5 bases, leaving 3 bases between them. The CDR3 DNA sequence: TGTGCCAGCAGCCAACTAAATGAAAAACTGTTTTTT. This sequence encodes CASSQLNEKLFF.

This clone was observed once. This sequence joins TRBV15 and TRBJ2-1, with 9 bases aligning to TRBD2. The ends lost 1 base at V and 6 bases at J; junction bases unmatched: 7. The CDR3 covers 16 residues. CDR1 LNHNV and CDR2 YYDKDF come from the germline V gene (reference sequence). The CDR3 nucleotides read TGTGCCACCAGCAGAGTCGCGGGGGGGCCGTCCAATGAGCAGTTCTTC. Translation gives CATSRVAGGPSNEQFF.

V usage is TRBV6-2 or TRBV6-3 and J usage is TRBJ2-7; a weak D match, TRBD2 (5 bases). The CDR3 has 16 amino acids. Germline V gene data show CDR1 as MNHEY and CDR2 as SVGEGT. The ends were cut back, 4 bases at V and 4 bases at J, with 20 bases in the middle. This chain's CDR3 is CASSWGEPGSGYEQYF. The CDR3 bases are TGTGCCAGCAGTTGGGGAGAACCGGGGTCCGGTTACGAGCAGTACTTC.

J is TRBJ1-3 and V is TRBV19; perhaps TRBD1 as D (5 bases). Germline-derived CDR1 and CDR2 are LNHDA and SQIVND (reference sequence). The V and J ends lost 5 bases and 2 bases respectively, with 13 bases between them. This CDR3 has 15 residues. The CDR3 is CASSHQGNAGNTIYF. CDR3 nucleotides: TGTGCCAGTAGTCACCAGGGTAACGCTGGAAACACCATATATTTT.

The table lists this clone with a count of one. The V gene is TRBV27, the J gene TRBJ1-3, with D perhaps TRBD1 (6 bases). V was trimmed by 4 bases and J by 4 bases, leaving 23 bases between them. Germline assignment: CDR1 MNHEY and CDR2 SMNVEV (reference sequence). This CDR3 comprises 18 residues. CDR3 loop: CASSSNPTGSGGGNTIYF. The CDR3 region has the DNA TGTGCCAGCAGTTCAAATCCTACAGGGTCGGGCGGGGGAAACACCATATATTTT.

The chain employs TRBV5-6 and TRBJ1-6, with a possible D match to TRBD1 (5 bases). The CDR3 length is 15 residues. Germline V gene data show CDR1 as SGHDT and CDR2 as YYEEEE. V lost 4 bases, J lost 10 bases, and 18 bases lay in between. CDR3 sequence reads: CASSPVDSRASPLHF. The CDR3 DNA is TGTGCCAGCAGCCCCGTTGACAGTCGGGCATCACCCCTCCACTTT.

This clone was picked up a small number of times. The CDR3 loop is CSASPGQLNYGYTF. The CDR3, as DNA: TGCAGTGCTAGTCCGGGACAGCTTAACTATGGCTACACCTTC. The rearrangement links TRBV20-1 to TRBJ1-2; 7 bases map to TRBD1. From germline, CDR1 is DFQATT and CDR2 SNEGSKA (reference sequence). The J segment lost 1 base and the V segment lost 3 bases, leaving 5 bases of the junction unmatched. This CDR3 comprises 14 residues.

The CDR3 sequence is CASSPTGGASNEKLFF. In DNA, the CDR3 is TGCGCCAGCAGCCCTACAGGGGGCGCCTCTAATGAAAAACTGTTTTTT. This chain uses TRBV5-1 with TRBJ1-4; 9 bases fit TRBD1. V gave up 4 bases and J gave up 3 bases; unmatched junction bases: 7. From germline, CDR1 is SGHRS and CDR2 YFSETQ. The CDR3 contains 16 residues.

The V gene is TRBV28, the J gene TRBJ1-2; D call uncertain. CDR3 length: 12 residues. Trimming pared 7 bases from V and 0 bases from J, leaving 6 bases between. The germline V gene has CDR1 MDHEN and CDR2 SYDVKM. In DNA, the CDR3 is TGTGCCAGCAATGTAGCTAACTATGGCTACACCTTC. The encoded protein is CASNVANYGYTF.

J is TRBJ1-6 and V is TRBV2, with 9 bases lining up with TRBD1. The V gene's germline CDR1 is SNHLY and CDR2 FYNNEI. Trimming removed 5 bases from V and 10 bases from J; junction bases left unmatched: 6. The CDR3 runs 14 residues. CDR3 residues: CASSSGQGSSPLHF. The CDR3 DNA is TGTGCCAGCAGTAGTGGACAGGGGAGCTCACCCCTCCACTTT.

This chain joins TRBV18 and TRBJ2-2, with 12 positions matching TRBD2. V dropped 1 base and J dropped 0; count of bases not matched to a gene: 9. The CDR3 loop spans 20 amino acids. Looked up from germline, CDR1 is KGHSH and CDR2 is LQKENI. The CDR3: CASSPRRLAGENTNTGELFF. The DNA of the CDR3 is TGTGCCAGCTCACCACGCCGACTAGCGGGGGAGAACACGAACACCGGGGAGCTGTTTTTT.

This clone was counted once. The chain is built from TRBV4-3 and TRBJ2-7; a weak D match, TRBD1 (5 bases). CDR1 LGHNA and CDR2 YSLEER come from the germline V gene. Trimming pared 0 bases from V and 3 bases from J, leaving 6 bases between. The CDR3 is 13 amino acids. CDR3 in DNA: TGCGCCAGCAGCCAAGACGACAGCTACGAGCAGTACTTC. Residues: CASSQDDSYEQYF.